This T cell receptor (beta chain) was documented in a study of control samples from healthy donors and cancer patients. CDR1 and CDR2 (germline): LGHDT, YNNKEL (reference sequence). The CDR3 contains 13 residues. V was clipped by 4 bases and J by 4 bases, with 9 bases between them. Only in-frame clones appear in the TCRdb table, and some are missing; sequencing was by immunoSEQ multiplex PCR. Of around 180,000 clones listed, about 86% are singletons. V gene TRBV3-1 (or the pseudogene TRBV3-2) combines with J gene TRBJ2-3, with D perhaps matching TRBD2 (5 bases). The clonotype originates from a woman in her twenties or thirties in good health. Sequencing was performed on blood. The CDR3 DNA is TGTGCCAGCAGCCCGGAGGTCGCAGATACGCAGTATTTT. Encoded protein: CASSPEVADTQYF.